The present entry profiles one T cell receptor beta chain with its context. What it binds is not known. These data come from a study of radiotherapy plus CTLA-4 blockade in lung cancer. Study-level findings and limits: Interferon-beta and early blood T cell clone dynamics reportedly predicted response best.

TCRdb's copy holds only in-frame clones and misses some; the assay was immunoSEQ multiplex PCR. Of 81,000 or so clones listed, roughly 86% are singletons. Trimming removed 2 bases from V and 8 bases from J, with 7 bases in between. CDR3 length: 11 amino acids. Germline CDR1 GTSNPN, CDR2 SVGIG (reference sequence). Chemo-refractory metastatic non-small-cell lung cancer patients received focal radiation with ipilimumab CTLA-4 blockade. The chain carries TRBV30 and TRBJ1-5; no definite D call. The sample in question was peripheral blood, obtained from a patient treated with radiotherapy plus ipilimumab. The receptor comes from a human donor with non-small cell lung cancer who had stable disease on radiotherapy plus ipilimumab. The DNA for the CDR3 is TGTGCCTGGAGTCAAGGTGAGCCCCAGCATTTT. It codes for CAWSQGEPQHF.